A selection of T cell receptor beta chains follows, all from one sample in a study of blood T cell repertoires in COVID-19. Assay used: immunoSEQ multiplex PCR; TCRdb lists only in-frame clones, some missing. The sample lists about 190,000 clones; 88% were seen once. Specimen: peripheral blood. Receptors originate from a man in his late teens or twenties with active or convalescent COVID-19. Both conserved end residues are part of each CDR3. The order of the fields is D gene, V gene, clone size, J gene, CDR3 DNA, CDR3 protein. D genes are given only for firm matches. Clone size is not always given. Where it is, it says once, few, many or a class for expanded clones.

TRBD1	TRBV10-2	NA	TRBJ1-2	TGCGCCAGCAGGCCAGGGGGCTTTGGCTACACCTTC	CASRPGGFGYTF
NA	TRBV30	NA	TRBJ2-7	TGTGCCTGGAATTACAGGGTTTTCGACGAGCAGTACTTC	CAWNYRVFDEQYF
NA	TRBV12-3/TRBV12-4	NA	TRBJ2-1	TGTGCCAGCAGTTTTGGTCGGTTTCGGGAGTTCTTC	CASSFGRFREFF
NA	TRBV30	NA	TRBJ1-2	TGTGCCTGCACGACAGCCCGGTATACCTTC	CACTTARYTF
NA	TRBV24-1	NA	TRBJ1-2	TGTGCCACCAGTGATCCCCAGGAGGGGAGTCGAGACTATGGCTACACCTTC	CATSDPQEGSRDYGYTF
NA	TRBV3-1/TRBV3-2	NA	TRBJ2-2	TGTGCCAGCAGCCGGCCTTTACAGGGCCCCGGGGAGCTGTTTTTT	CASSRPLQGPGELFF
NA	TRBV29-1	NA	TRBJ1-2	TGCAGCTGTTCAGGGTCCAACTATGGCTACACCTTC	CSCSGSNYGYTF
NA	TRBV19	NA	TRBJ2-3	TGTGCCAGTAGTATTTCGGCAGGGAAGAGCACAGATACGCAGTATTTT	CASSISAGKSTDTQYF
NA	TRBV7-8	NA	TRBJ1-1	TGTGCCAGCAGCCCCGACATTAGATACACTGAAGCTTTCTTT	CASSPDIRYTEAFF
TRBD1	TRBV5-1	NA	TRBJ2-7	TGCGCCAGCAGCTACAATACGGGACAGGGGGTGTACGAGCAGTACTTC	CASSYNTGQGVYEQYF
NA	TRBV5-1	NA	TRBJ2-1	TGCGCCAGCAGCTTGGCCGTCAACAGGGAGACATACAATGAGCAGTTCTTC	CASSLAVNRETYNEQFF
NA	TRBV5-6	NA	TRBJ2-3	TGTGCCAGCAGCCCCACGACTGGGTCTAAAACAGATACGCAGTATTTT	CASSPTTGSKTDTQYF
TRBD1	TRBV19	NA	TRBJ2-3	TGTGCCAGTAGTGGGACAGGGTCTTTGGATACGCAGTATTTT	CASSGTGSLDTQYF
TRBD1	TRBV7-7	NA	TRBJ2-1	TGTGCTAGCAGCCCCGGGACAGGGGGGTACAATGAGCAGTTCTTC	CASSPGTGGYNEQFF
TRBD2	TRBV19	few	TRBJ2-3	TGTGCCAGTAGTGGTCTAGCGGGAGGCTCAGATACGCAGTATTTT	CASSGLAGGSDTQYF
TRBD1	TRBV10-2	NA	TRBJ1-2	TGCGCCAGCAGTGAGCCCGATAGGGGGCCTGGCTATGGCTACACCTTC	CASSEPDRGPGYGYTF
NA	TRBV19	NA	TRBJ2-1	TGTGCCAGTAGTGCTAGTACCCTCAATGAGCAGTTCTTC	CASSASTLNEQFF
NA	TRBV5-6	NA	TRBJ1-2	TGTGCCAGCAGCTTGTACAATGATGGCTACACCTTC	CASSLYNDGYTF
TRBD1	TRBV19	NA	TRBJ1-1	TGTGCCAGTATAAAGGAAGGGGGCATCTCTGAAGCTTTCTTT	CASIKEGGISEAFF
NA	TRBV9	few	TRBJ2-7	TGTGCCAGCAGCGTAGCGGCGGTTAGCTCCTACGAGCAGTACTTC	CASSVAAVSSYEQYF
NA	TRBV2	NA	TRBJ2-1	TGTGCCAGCATGGCTAGCTCCTACAATGAGCAGTTCTTC	CASMASSYNEQFF
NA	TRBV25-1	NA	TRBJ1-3	TGTGCCAGCAGTGAACTTCCCGGAAACACCATATATTTT	CASSELPGNTIYF
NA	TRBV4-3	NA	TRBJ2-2	TGCGCCAGCAGCTTTGACTCCACGGGCACCGGGGAGCTGTTTTTT	CASSFDSTGTGELFF
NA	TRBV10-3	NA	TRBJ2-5	TGTGCCATCAGGGGTGGACAACAAGAGACCCAGTACTTC	CAIRGGQQETQYF
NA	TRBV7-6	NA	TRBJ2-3	TGTGCCAGCAGCTTAGCCCCTGGGGCGGGGGCCCTCACAGATACGCAGTATTTT	CASSLAPGAGALTDTQYF
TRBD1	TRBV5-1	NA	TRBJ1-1	TGCGCCAGCAGCCCAGGGGGCGTTGATACTGAAGCTTTCTTT	CASSPGGVDTEAFF
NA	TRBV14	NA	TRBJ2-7	TGTGCCAGCAGCGACAACCACGAGCAGTACTTC	CASSDNHEQYF
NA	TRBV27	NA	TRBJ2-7	TGTGCCAGCAGTAGGGACTGGACCTACGAGCAGTACTTC	CASSRDWTYEQYF
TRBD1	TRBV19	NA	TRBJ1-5	TGTGCCACTGGACAGGGAAATCAGCCCCAGCATTTT	CATGQGNQPQHF
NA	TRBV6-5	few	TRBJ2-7	TGTGCCAGCAGTTACTCCGCTAGCGAGAGCTACGAGCAGTACTTC	CASSYSASESYEQYF
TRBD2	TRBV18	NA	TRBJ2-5	TGTGCCAGCTCACCTGCGGGAGCCCGAGAGACCCAGTACTTC	CASSPAGARETQYF
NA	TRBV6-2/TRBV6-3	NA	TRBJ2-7	TGTGCCAGCAGCCAGGACAGCTCCTACGAGCAGTACTTC	CASSQDSSYEQYF
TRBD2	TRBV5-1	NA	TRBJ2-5	TGCGCCAGCAGCAGCGCTAGCGGGATCGAGACCCAGTACTTC	CASSSASGIETQYF
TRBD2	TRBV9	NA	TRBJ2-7	TGTGCCAGCAGCGCGACTAGCGGGGGGGGATTCCCCTACGAGCAGTACTTC	CASSATSGGGFPYEQYF
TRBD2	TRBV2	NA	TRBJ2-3	TGTGCCAGCAGGATCGGTGGTAGCGGGACCGGCACAGATACGCAGTATTTT	CASRIGGSGTGTDTQYF
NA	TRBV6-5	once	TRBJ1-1	TGTGCCAGCAGTCCCCCCGGACTTATGAACACTGAAGCTTTCTTT	CASSPPGLMNTEAFF
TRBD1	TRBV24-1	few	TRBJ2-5	TGTGCCACCAGTGATTTGCCGGGACAGGAGGTTCAAGAGACCCAGTACTTC	CATSDLPGQEVQETQYF
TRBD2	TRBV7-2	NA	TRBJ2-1	TGTGCCAGCAGCTTAGTGGGGGGACTAGGTAATGAGCAGTTCTTC	CASSLVGGLGNEQFF
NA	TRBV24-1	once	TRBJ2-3	TGTGCCACCAGTGACCGAAGACAGACCCGCACAGATACGCAGTATTTT	CATSDRRQTRTDTQYF
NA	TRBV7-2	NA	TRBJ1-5	TGTGCCAGCAGCTTAATGGGGTTGGCGGGTAACCAGCCCCAGCATTTT	CASSLMGLAGNQPQHF
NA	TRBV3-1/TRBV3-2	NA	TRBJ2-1	TGTGCCAGCAGCCAAGACAGTGACAGTAAGTTCTTC	CASSQDSDSKFF
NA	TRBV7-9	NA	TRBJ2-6	TGTGCCAGCAGCTTAGGGGGGCCCGGGGCCAACGTCCTGACTTTC	CASSLGGPGANVLTF
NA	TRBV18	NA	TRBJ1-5	TGTGCCAGCTCACCGGACGGGGTTAATCAGCCCCAGCATTTT	CASSPDGVNQPQHF
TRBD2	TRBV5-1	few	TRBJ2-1	TGCGCCAGCTGCCCTCTAGCGGGGAGCTCTTACAATGAGCAGTTCTTC	CASCPLAGSSYNEQFF
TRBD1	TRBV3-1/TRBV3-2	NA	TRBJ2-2	TGTGCCAGCAGCCAGTCAGGGGGCACCGGGGAGCTGTTTTTT	CASSQSGGTGELFF
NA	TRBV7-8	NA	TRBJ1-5	TGTGCCAGCAGCAGATATAGACAGGAGCCTATCAATCAGCCCCAGCATTTT	CASSRYRQEPINQPQHF
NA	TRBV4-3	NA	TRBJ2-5	TGCGCCAGCAGCCATACAGGGAGAGAGACCCAGTACTTC	CASSHTGRETQYF
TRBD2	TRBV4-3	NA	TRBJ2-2	TGCGCCAGCAGCCCGCGACTAGCCAGCGGGGAGCTGTTTTTT	CASSPRLASGELFF
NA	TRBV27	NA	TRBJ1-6	TGTGCCAGCAGTTTCACAGGGAATTCACCCCTCCACTTT	CASSFTGNSPLHF
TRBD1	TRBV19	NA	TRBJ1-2	TGTGCCAGTAGTGGAACACAGGGGGCGATGGATTATGGCTACACCTTC	CASSGTQGAMDYGYTF
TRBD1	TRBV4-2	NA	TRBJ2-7	TGTGCCAGCAGTCGGGACAGGGGCTACGAGCAGTACTTC	CASSRDRGYEQYF
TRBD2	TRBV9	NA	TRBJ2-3	TGTGCCAGCAGCGCACGGGGACTAGCGGTTGACACAGATACGCAGTATTTT	CASSARGLAVDTDTQYF
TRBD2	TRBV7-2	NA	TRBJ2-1	TGTGCCAGCAGCTTAGCGAGGGTAGAACTAGCGGAGAGATACAATGAGCAGTTCTTC	CASSLARVELAERYNEQFF
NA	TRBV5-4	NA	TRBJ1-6	TGTGCCAGCAGCTTGGCAGGTGTCCATAATTCACCCCTCCACTTT	CASSLAGVHNSPLHF
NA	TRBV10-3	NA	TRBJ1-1	TGTGCCATCAGCGAACAAGGAGTGAACACTGAAGCTTTCTTT	CAISEQGVNTEAFF